These T cell receptor beta chains were read from a single sample in a study of cytomegalovirus exposure and HLA in healthy donors. Assay: immunoSEQ multiplex PCR; the TCRdb copy retains only in-frame clones and omits some. Of over 150,000 clones detected, 60% to 80% appear once; the ten largest clones hold nearly 3%. The specimen was PBMCs. Every receptor here comes from a woman aged 25 to 39 in good health and CMV-seronegative. Each CDR3 is given with its conserved first and last residue. The D gene is left open where the match is weak. Expanded clones are given a class, and other clones once, few, many or no size at all.

D: NA
J: TRBJ1-6
V: TRBV7-9
size: NA
DNA: TGTGCCAGCTTGAGGGCAGGGGTGGGATCACCCCTCCACTTT
CDR3: CASLRAGVGSPLHF

D: TRBD2
J: TRBJ2-1
V: TRBV9
size: few
DNA: TGTGCCAGCAGCGGACTAGCGGGAGGCGGTGAGCAGTTCTTC
CDR3: CASSGLAGGGEQFF

D: TRBD2
J: TRBJ2-3
V: TRBV14
size: NA
DNA: TGTGCCAGCAGCCAAAGAATCGGACTAGCGGGAGACACGCAGTATTTT
CDR3: CASSQRIGLAGDTQYF

D: NA
J: TRBJ2-5
V: TRBV5-6
size: NA
DNA: TGTGCCAGCAGCCCACTGGACAGACAAGAGACCCAGTACTTC
CDR3: CASSPLDRQETQYF

D: NA
J: TRBJ2-7
V: TRBV6-5
size: NA
DNA: TGTGCCAGCAGTTATAACGGGGTGTTCTACGAGCAGTACTTC
CDR3: CASSYNGVFYEQYF

D: NA
J: TRBJ2-1
V: TRBV6-6
size: few
DNA: TGTGCCAGCATACTGACAGACAGGTCACACAATGAGCAGTTCTTC
CDR3: CASILTDRSHNEQFF

D: TRBD2
J: TRBJ2-1
V: TRBV5-1
size: few
DNA: TGCGCCAGCAGCTTGGCTCTAGCGGGGGGGAGTTTCTACAATGAGCAGTTCTTC
CDR3: CASSLALAGGSFYNEQFF

D: NA
J: TRBJ1-1
V: TRBV21-1
size: NA
DNA: TGTGCCAGCAGCAAAATAACGCAGGGTCGGTCCTTGAACACTGAAGCTTTCTTT
CDR3: CASSKITQGRSLNTEAFF

D: NA
J: TRBJ1-1
V: TRBV5-1
size: NA
DNA: TGCGCCAGCAGCGGCAGGTTAGACACTGAAGCTTTCTTT
CDR3: CASSGRLDTEAFF

D: TRBD1
J: TRBJ2-7
V: TRBV11-2
size: NA
DNA: TGTGCCAGCAGCCTGGGACAGTCCTACACCTACGAGCAGTACTTC
CDR3: CASSLGQSYTYEQYF

D: TRBD2
J: TRBJ2-3
V: TRBV2
size: NA
DNA: TGTGCCAGCAGTCCGTATGGGACTAGCGGTACGGCGCAGTATTTT
CDR3: CASSPYGTSGTAQYF

D: TRBD2
J: TRBJ2-6
V: TRBV19
size: NA
DNA: TGTGCCAGTAGTCCCCTAGCGGGGGGACAGGCAGTCTCTGGGGCCAACGTCCTGACTTTC
CDR3: CASSPLAGGQAVSGANVLTF

D: TRBD1
J: TRBJ1-2
V: TRBV9
size: NA
DNA: TGTGCCAGCAGCCCAGTAGGGACAGGGCCGTATGGCTACACCTTC
CDR3: CASSPVGTGPYGYTF